A selection of T cell receptor beta chains follows, all from one sample in a study of cytomegalovirus exposure and HLA in healthy donors. Using immunoSEQ multiplex PCR, the repertoire was profiled, and TCRdb retains in-frame clones only, with some absent. This sample has about 120,000 clones, with 65% to 80% found just once. What was sequenced was PBMCs. The receptors come from a man aged 60 to 69 in good health and CMV-seropositive. Both conserved end residues are part of each CDR3. A D gene is named only where the DNA matches it firmly. Only part of the rows carry a size: once, few, many, or a class if the clone is expanded.

size: .; J: TRBJ1-1; D: TRBD1; V: TRBV7-8; CDR3: CASSAPDRDGTEAFF; DNA: TGTGCCAGCAGCGCCCCGGACAGGGACGGCACTGAAGCTTTCTTT
size: few; J: TRBJ2-7; D: TRBD1; V: TRBV28; CDR3: CASRTTGQGSEQYF; DNA: TGTGCCAGCAGGACGACGGGACAGGGGTCGGAGCAGTACTTC
size: .; J: TRBJ2-3; D: TRBD2; V: TRBV9; CDR3: CASSPSGRGLNTDTQYF; DNA: TGTGCCAGCAGCCCGAGCGGGAGGGGATTGAACACAGATACGCAGTATTTT
size: .; J: TRBJ1-4; D: .; V: TRBV18; CDR3: CASSISTNEKLFF; DNA: TGTGCCAGCTCCATTTCCACTAATGAAAAACTGTTTTTT
size: .; J: TRBJ2-3; D: .; V: TRBV15; CDR3: CATTYLVGGGDTQYF; DNA: TGTGCCACCACCTACCTGGTGGGGGGAGGAGATACGCAGTATTTT
size: .; J: TRBJ1-3; D: .; V: TRBV6-1; CDR3: CASSRGYSGNTIYF; DNA: TGTGCCAGCAGCAGGGGCTACTCTGGAAACACCATATATTTT
size: .; J: TRBJ2-2; D: TRBD2; V: TRBV11-2; CDR3: CASSPTSGVAGELFF; DNA: TGTGCCAGCAGCCCGACTAGCGGGGTTGCCGGGGAGCTGTTTTTT
size: .; J: TRBJ2-7; D: TRBD1; V: TRBV7-7; CDR3: CASSLGQGTTYEQYF; DNA: TGTGCCAGCAGCTTAGGACAGGGCACGACCTACGAGCAGTACTTC
size: .; J: TRBJ1-2; D: .; V: TRBV20-1; CDR3: CSATLYGYTF; DNA: TGCAGTGCTACCCTCTATGGCTACACCTTC
size: .; J: TRBJ2-3; D: TRBD2; V: TRBV9; CDR3: CASSGGGTSGDTQYF; DNA: TGTGCCAGCAGCGGGGGGGGGACTAGCGGAGATACGCAGTATTTT
size: .; J: TRBJ2-7; D: TRBD1; V: TRBV10-3; CDR3: CAISESGAGGSYEQYF; DNA: TGTGCCATCAGTGAGTCGGGGGCAGGGGGCTCCTACGAGCAGTACTTC